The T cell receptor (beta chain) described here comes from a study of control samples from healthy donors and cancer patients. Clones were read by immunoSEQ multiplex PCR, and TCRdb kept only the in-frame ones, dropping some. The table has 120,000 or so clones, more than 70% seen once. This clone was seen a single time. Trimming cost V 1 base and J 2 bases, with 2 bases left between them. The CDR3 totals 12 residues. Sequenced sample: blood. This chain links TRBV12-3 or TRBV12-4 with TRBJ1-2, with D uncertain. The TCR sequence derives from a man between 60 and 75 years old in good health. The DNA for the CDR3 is TGTGCCAGCAGTTTAGGGAACTATGGCTACACCTTC. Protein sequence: CASSLGNYGYTF.